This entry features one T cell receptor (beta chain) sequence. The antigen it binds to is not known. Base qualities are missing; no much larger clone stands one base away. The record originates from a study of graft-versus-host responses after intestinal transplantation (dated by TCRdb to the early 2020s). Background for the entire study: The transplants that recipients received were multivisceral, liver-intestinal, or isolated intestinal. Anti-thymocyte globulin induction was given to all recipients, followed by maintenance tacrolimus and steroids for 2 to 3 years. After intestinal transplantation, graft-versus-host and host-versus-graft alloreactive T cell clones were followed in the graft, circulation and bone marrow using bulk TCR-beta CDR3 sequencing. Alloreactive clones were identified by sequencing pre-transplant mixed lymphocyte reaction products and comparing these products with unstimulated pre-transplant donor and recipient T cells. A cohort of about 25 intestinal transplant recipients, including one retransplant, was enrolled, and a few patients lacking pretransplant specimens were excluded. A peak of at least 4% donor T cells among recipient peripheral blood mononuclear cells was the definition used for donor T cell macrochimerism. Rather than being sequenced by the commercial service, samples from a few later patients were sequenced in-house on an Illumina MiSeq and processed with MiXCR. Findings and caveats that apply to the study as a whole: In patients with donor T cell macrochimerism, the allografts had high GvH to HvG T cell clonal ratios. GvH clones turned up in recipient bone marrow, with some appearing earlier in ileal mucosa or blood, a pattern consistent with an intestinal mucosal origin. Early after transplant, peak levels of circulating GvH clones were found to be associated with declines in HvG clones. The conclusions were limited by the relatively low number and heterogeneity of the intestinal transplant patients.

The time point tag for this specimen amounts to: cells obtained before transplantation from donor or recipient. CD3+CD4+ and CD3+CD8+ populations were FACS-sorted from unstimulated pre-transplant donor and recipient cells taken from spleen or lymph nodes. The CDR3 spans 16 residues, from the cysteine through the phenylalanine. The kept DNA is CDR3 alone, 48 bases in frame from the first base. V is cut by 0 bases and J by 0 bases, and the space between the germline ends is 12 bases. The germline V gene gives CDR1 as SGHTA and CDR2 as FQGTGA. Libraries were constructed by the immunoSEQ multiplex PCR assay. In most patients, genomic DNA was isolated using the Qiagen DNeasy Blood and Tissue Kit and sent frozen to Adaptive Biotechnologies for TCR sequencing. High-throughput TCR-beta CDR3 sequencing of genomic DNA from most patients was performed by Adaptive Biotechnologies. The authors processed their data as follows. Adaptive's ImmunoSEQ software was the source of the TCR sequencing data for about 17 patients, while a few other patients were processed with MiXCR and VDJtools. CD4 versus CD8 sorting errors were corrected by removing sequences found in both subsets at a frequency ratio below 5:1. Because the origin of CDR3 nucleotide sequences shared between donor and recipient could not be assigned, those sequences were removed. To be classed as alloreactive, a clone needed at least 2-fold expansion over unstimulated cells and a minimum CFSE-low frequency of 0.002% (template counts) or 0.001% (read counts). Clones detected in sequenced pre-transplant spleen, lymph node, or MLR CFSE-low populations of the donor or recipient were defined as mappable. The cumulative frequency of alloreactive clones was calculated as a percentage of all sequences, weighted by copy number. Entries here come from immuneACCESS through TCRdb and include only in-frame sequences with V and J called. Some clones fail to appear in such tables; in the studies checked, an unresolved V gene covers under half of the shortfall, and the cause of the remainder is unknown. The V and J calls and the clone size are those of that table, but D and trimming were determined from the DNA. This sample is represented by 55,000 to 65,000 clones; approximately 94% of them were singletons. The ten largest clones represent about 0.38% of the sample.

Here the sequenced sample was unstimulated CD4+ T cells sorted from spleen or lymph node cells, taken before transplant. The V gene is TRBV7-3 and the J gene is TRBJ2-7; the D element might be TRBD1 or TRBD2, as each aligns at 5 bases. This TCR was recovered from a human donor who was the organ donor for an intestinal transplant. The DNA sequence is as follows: TGTGCCAGCAGCTTAACCCCGAAGGGGAGCTCCTACGAGCAGTACTTC. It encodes CASSLTPKGSSYEQYF.